These 13 T cell receptor beta chains were sequenced from one sample in a study of response to subunit inactivated influenza vaccine (dated by TCRdb to 2016 to 2019). Libraries were constructed by RT-PCR. Sequencing was performed on an Illumina HiSeq 2500. In TCRdb, the public reads were trimmed at Q25 with fastp and aligned with MiXCR, with productive beta chains retained. Each record represents a unique CDR3 protein, reported with the most common genes and DNA among its rows. The sample profile shows approximately 500,000 distinct CDR3 sequences; about 14% of them were found once. The top ten constitute 8.5% to 14% of the sample. Sequencing was performed on PBMCs from blood, taken approximately 12 days after vaccination. These receptors were obtained from a man aged 45 to 65 who received an inactivated influenza vaccine. Donor details come from another sample of the same person, matched by shared clones.

The CDR3 loop is CASSFEAGELFF. In nucleotides, the CDR3 is TGTGCCAGCAGCTTTGAGGCCGGGGAGCTGTTTTTT. The V gene is TRBV7-9, the J gene TRBJ2-2; D is unclear. Per the germline V gene, CDR1 is SEHNR and CDR2 is FQNEAQ (reference sequence). V was clipped by 3 bases and J by 6 bases, with 5 bases between them. There are 12 residues in the CDR3.

In its sample, this clonotype was seen a few times. The rearrangement joins TRBV6-5 to TRBJ2-3; a weak D match, TRBD1 (5 bases). Trimming cost V 2 bases and J 1 base, with 7 bases left between them. CDR3 size: 14 residues. Per the germline V gene, CDR1 is MNHEY and CDR2 is SVGAGI. CDR3 in amino acids: CASSYLGGTDTQYF. The CDR3 nucleotides are TGTGCCAGCAGTTACCTAGGGGGCACAGATACGCAGTATTTT.

The chain is built from TRBV20-1 and TRBJ2-5, with D unclear. V dropped 5 bases and J dropped 4 bases, with 17 bases sitting between them. The CDR3 consists of 14 residues. CDR1 and CDR2 from the germline V gene are DFQATT and SNEGSKA (reference sequence). DNA for the CDR3: TGCAGTGCTTCTCAGGCAGGCAATGGAGAGACCCAGTACTTC. It translates to CSASQAGNGETQYF.

The sample holds many counts of this clonotype. The J gene is TRBJ2-3, the V gene TRBV7-8, with D possibly matching TRBD2 (7 bases). This CDR3 is 20 amino acids long. Looked up from germline, CDR1 is SGHVS and CDR2 is FQNEAQ. Trimming took off 1 base at V and 0 bases at J, with 23 bases between the two ends. The DNA of the CDR3 is TGTGCCAGCAGCTTAGTGGGGGTGCGAGGGGGGGCTTATAGCACAGATACGCAGTATTTT. Its translation: CASSLVGVRGGAYSTDTQYF.

The chain combines TRBV2 with TRBJ2-3; possible D gene TRBD1, 5 bases. CDR1 and CDR2 from the germline V gene are SNHLY and FYNNEI. The CDR3 sequence is 13 residues long. The ends were cut back, 6 bases at V and 5 bases at J, with 12 bases in the middle. CDR3 nucleotides: TGTGCCAGCAGGACAGATCAGGGAGATACGCAGTATTTT. Translation: CASRTDQGDTQYF. The full variable domain, in which reference TRBV2 and TRBJ2-3 provide the parts outside the CDR3, is EPEVTQTPSHQVTQMGQEVILRCVPISNHLYFYWYRQILGQKVEFLVSFYNNEISEKSEIFDDQFSVERPDGSNFTLKIRSTKLEDSAMYFCASRTDQGDTQYFGPGTRLTVL.

This clonotype was found many times. The rearrangement joins TRBV20-1 to TRBJ2-3; D possibly corresponds to TRBD2 (6 bases). CDR3 length: 14 amino acids. Between the trimmed V and J ends, which lost 6 bases and 0 bases, there was a span of 13 bases. The germline gives CDR1 DFQATT, CDR2 SNEGSKA (reference sequence). This CDR3 reads CSATREASTDTQYF. In DNA, the CDR3 is TGCAGTGCAACGAGGGAGGCTAGCACAGATACGCAGTATTTT.

In its sample, this clonotype was seen a few times. This sequence joins TRBV6-1 and TRBJ2-1, with TRBD2 identical over 14 bases. CDR3 length equals 14 residues. CDR1 is MNHNS and CDR2 is SASEGT in the germline V gene. The junction had 5 bases not matched to a gene; V was cut back by 6 bases and J by 10 bases. The CDR3 region is CASRRTSGGREQFF. Written as DNA, the CDR3 is TGTGCCAGCAGGAGGACTAGCGGGGGGAGGGAGCAGTTCTTC.

This chain uses TRBV11-2 with TRBJ2-3, with unresolved D. This CDR3 contains 14 residues. Trimming stripped 5 bases from V and 0 bases from J, with 9 bases between. The germline V gene has CDR1 SGHAT and CDR2 FQNNGV. The CDR3, as DNA: TGTGCCAGCAGCGTCATTCCAAGCACAGATACGCAGTATTTT. As protein: CASSVIPSTDTQYF.

Only a few counts were recorded for this clonotype. The chain recombines TRBV28 with TRBJ2-6; D gene unclear. Germline V gene data show CDR1 as MDHEN and CDR2 as SYDVKM. The CDR3 sequence is 15 residues long. Deletions cut 6 bases from V and 0 bases from J, with 9 bases between. CDR3 residues: CASSPSGSGANVLTF. As DNA, the CDR3 is TGTGCCAGCAGCCCATCAGGCTCTGGGGCCAACGTCCTGACTTTC. Full variable domain (remainder filled in from reference TRBV28 and TRBJ2-6): DVKVTQSSRYLVKRTGEKVFLECVQDMDHENMFWYRQDPGLGLRLIYFSYDVKMKEKGDIPEGYSVSREKKERFSLILESASTNQTSMYLCASSPSGSGANVLTFGAGSRLTVL.

The V call is TRBV2, the J call TRBJ2-1; TRBD2 matches 11 bases. CDR1 and CDR2 (germline): SNHLY, FYNNEI. V gave up 0 bases and J gave up 2 bases; unmatched junction bases: 9. The CDR3 has 19 residues. The CDR3 DNA sequence: TGTGCCAGCAGTGAAGCGCTTAGGGCTAGCGGGGGGACCTACAATGAGCAGTTCTTC. As protein: CASSEALRASGGTYNEQFF.

In this sample, this clonotype turned up a few times. The chain combines TRBV5-1 with TRBJ2-1; 9 nucleotides line up with TRBD1. The germline CDR1 and CDR2 sequences are SGHRS and YFSETQ. The junction had 16 bases not matched to a gene; V was cut back by 6 bases and J by 9 bases. This CDR3 is built from 16 residues. The CDR3 DNA reads as TGCGCCAGCACCATCGCGGGACAGGGTAAAATGGGTGAGCAGTTCTTC. Protein sequence: CASTIAGQGKMGEQFF.

This clonotype was counted many times. V gene TRBV5-1 combines with J gene TRBJ1-6, with D unresolved. The germline V gene encodes CDR1 SGHRS and CDR2 YFSETQ. The CDR3 has 13 amino acids. Trimming stripped 0 bases from V and 10 bases from J, with 8 bases between. The DNA for the CDR3 is TGCGCCAGCAGCTTGGCCGGTCGATCACCCCTCCACTTT. The encoded protein is CASSLAGRSPLHF.

The chain has TRBV27 and TRBJ2-7; 11 bases are shared with TRBD1. Trimming at V came to 5 bases and at J to 7 bases, leaving 7 bases not matched to a gene. The CDR3 runs 14 residues. Germline values: CDR1 MNHEY, CDR2 SMNVEV (reference sequence). The CDR3 DNA follows: TGTGCCAGCAGTCGGACAGGGGGCGCGGGGGAGCAGTACTTC. It yields the protein CASSRTGGAGEQYF.